These T cell receptor beta chains were read from a single sample in a study of CD8 T cells in ankylosing spondylitis. TCRdb reprocessed the 5' RACE reads via MiXCR and lists one record per CDR3 protein. The sample has under 200,000 distinct CDR3 sequences; approximately 9% are singletons. Sequenced: blood, either unsorted or a sorted T cell fraction (not recorded which). The receptors originated from a female donor with ankylosing spondylitis or in good health (not recorded which). Both conserved end residues are part of each CDR3. The D gene is left open where the match is weak. Some rows mark clone size as missing; the rest say once, few, many or name a class of expanded clone.

J	V	size	D	DNA	CDR3
TRBJ1-3	TRBV4-3	many	NA	TGCGCCAGCAGCCAGAGGGGCGGGGGCCAGTCGATCTCTGGAAACACCATATATTTT	CASSQRGGGQSISGNTIYF
TRBJ2-3	TRBV9	few	NA	TGTGCCAGCAGCGTACAGGGTATAGGTACAGATACGCAGTATTTT	CASSVQGIGTDTQYF
TRBJ1-5	TRBV6-1	few	TRBD1	TGTGCCAGCAGTATGACAGGGGCTTACAATCAGCCCCAGCATTTT	CASSMTGAYNQPQHF
TRBJ2-1	TRBV28	NA	NA	TGTGCCAGCAGATCGGGATCGGAGCAGTTCTTC	CASRSGSEQFF
TRBJ2-2	TRBV11-2	NA	NA	TGTGCCAGCAGCTTATTTAGCTCCGGGGAGCTGTTTTTT	CASSLFSSGELFF
TRBJ2-7	TRBV2	few	NA	TGTGCCAGCACCCGGGCGGGCGAGCAGTACTTC	CASTRAGEQYF
TRBJ1-5	TRBV7-2	few	NA	TGTGCCAGCAGCCTATGGTCCGATCAGCCCCAGCATTTT	CASSLWSDQPQHF
TRBJ1-2	TRBV20-1	NA	TRBD1	TGCAGTGCCGGTACAGGGGCGCCTAACTATGGCTACACCTTC	CSAGTGAPNYGYTF
TRBJ2-1	TRBV7-6	NA	NA	TGTGCCAGCAGCTCGGTCCCCGGGACTAAGGGGGGTGAGCAGTTCTTC	CASSSVPGTKGGEQFF
TRBJ2-1	TRBV7-3	few	NA	TGTGCCAGCAGCTTAATGGAGGGTGGCTCCTACAATGAGCAGTTCTTC	CASSLMEGGSYNEQFF
TRBJ2-2	TRBV19	NA	NA	TGTGCCAGTTTGAGGAACACCGGGGAGCTGTTTTTT	CASLRNTGELFF
TRBJ1-5	TRBV28	few	NA	TGTGCCAGTCACACGGCCTACTCTAATCAGCCCCAGCATTTT	CASHTAYSNQPQHF
TRBJ1-2	TRBV13	NA	NA	TGTGCCAGCAGCCCGCGAACAGGGTCCCTCAACTATGGCTACACCTTC	CASSPRTGSLNYGYTF
TRBJ2-5	TRBV5-1	many	NA	TGCGCCAGCAGCTTTTCGGGACTCCAAGAGACCCAGTACTTC	CASSFSGLQETQYF
TRBJ2-4	TRBV4-3	NA	TRBD1	TGCGCCAGCAGCCCGTCCGGGACAGGGACCCTCGGGAACATTCAGTACTTC	CASSPSGTGTLGNIQYF
TRBJ2-1	TRBV4-3	NA	TRBD1	TGCGCCAGCAGCCAAGGGACAGGGGGGTACAATGAGCAGTTCTTC	CASSQGTGGYNEQFF
TRBJ1-1	TRBV27	many	NA	TGTGCCAGCAGTCATGGGGGGAAAGGAACTGAAGCTTTCTTT	CASSHGGKGTEAFF